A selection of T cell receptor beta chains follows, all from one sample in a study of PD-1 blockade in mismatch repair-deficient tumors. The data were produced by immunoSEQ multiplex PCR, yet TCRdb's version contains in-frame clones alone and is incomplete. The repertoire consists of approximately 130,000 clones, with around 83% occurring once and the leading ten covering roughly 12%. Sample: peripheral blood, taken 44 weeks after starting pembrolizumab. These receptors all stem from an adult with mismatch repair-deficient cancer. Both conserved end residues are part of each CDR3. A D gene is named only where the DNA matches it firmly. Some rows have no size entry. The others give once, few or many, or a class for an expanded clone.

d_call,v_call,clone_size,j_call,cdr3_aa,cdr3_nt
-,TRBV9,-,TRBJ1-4,CASSVAYGQTNEKLFF,TGTGCCAGCAGCGTAGCTTATGGACAGACAAATGAAAAACTGTTTTTT
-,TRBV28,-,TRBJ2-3,CASRVRRDTQYF,TGTGCCAGCAGAGTACGTCGAGATACGCAGTATTTT
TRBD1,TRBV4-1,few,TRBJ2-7,CASSPDRGINEQYF,TGCGCCAGCAGCCCAGACAGGGGGATCAACGAGCAGTACTTC
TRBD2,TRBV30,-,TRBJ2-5,CAWSTSGRAYRSQYF,TGTGCCTGGAGTACTAGCGGGAGGGCTTATCGGAGCCAGTACTTC
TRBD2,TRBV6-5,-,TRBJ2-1,CASKLLAGTYNEQFF,TGTGCCAGCAAGTTACTAGCGGGGACCTACAATGAGCAGTTCTTC
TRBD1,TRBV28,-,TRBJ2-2,CASRRTGVNTGELFF,TGTGCCAGCAGGAGGACAGGGGTGAACACCGGGGAGCTGTTTTTT
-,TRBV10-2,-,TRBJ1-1,CASSESKAYAREAFF,TGCGCCAGCAGTGAGTCGAAGGCATATGCCCGTGAAGCTTTCTTT
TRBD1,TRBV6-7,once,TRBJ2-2,CASSYSSRDRGTGELFF,TGTGCCAGCAGTTACTCGAGCCGGGACAGGGGTACCGGGGAGCTGTTTTTT
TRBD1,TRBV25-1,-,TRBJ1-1,CASSESGQGRNTEAFF,TGTGCCAGCAGTGAGTCTGGACAGGGGCGAAACACTGAAGCTTTCTTT
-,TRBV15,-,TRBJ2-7,CATSRDRPGYEQYF,TGTGCCACCAGCAGAGATCGGCCGGGGTACGAGCAGTACTTC
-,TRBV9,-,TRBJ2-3,CASSGWTGAADTQYF,TGTGCCAGCAGCGGATGGACGGGAGCGGCAGATACGCAGTATTTT
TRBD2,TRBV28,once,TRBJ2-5,CASSLFGEVSGKPQETQYF,TGTGCCAGCAGTTTATTCGGGGAGGTTAGCGGGAAGCCTCAAGAGACCCAGTACTTC
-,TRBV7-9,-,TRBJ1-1,CASSPPAFGGRRTEAFF,TGTGCCAGCAGCCCACCCGCCTTCGGGGGGAGAAGGACTGAAGCTTTCTTT
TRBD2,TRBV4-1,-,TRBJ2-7,CASSARTSGAYEQYF,TGCGCCAGCAGCGCTAGGACTAGCGGCGCCTACGAGCAGTACTTC
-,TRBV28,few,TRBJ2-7,CASGALSSHFGYEQYF,TGTGCCAGCGGCGCCCTTTCGTCCCATTTCGGATACGAGCAGTACTTC
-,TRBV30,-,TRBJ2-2,CAWSWYTGELFF,TGTGCCTGGAGTTGGTACACCGGGGAGCTGTTTTTT
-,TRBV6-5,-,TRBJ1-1,CASSYGRGGTEAFF,TGTGCCAGCAGTTACGGCAGGGGTGGTACTGAAGCTTTCTTT
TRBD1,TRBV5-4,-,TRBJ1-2,CASSFLGGGLGYTF,TGTGCCAGCAGCTTCCTTGGAGGGGGCTTAGGCTACACCTTC
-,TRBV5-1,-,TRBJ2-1,CASSGRVGINEQFF,TGCGCCAGCAGTGGGCGGGTTGGGATAAATGAGCAGTTCTTC
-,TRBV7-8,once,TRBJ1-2,CASSLGPGEYGYTF,TGTGCCAGCAGCTTAGGTCCAGGGGAGTATGGCTACACCTTC
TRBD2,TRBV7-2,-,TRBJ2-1,CASSLYGTSGRARENEQFF,TGTGCCAGCAGCTTATACGGGACTAGCGGGAGGGCTAGGGAGAATGAGCAGTTCTTC
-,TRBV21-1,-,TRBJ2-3,CASSKAGTGAGDTQYF,TGTGCCAGCAGCAAAGCTGGGACAGGGGCGGGGGATACGCAGTATTTT